Below, 22 T cell receptor beta chains from the same sample are listed, as sequenced in a study of CD8+CD57+ T cells in acquired aplastic anemia. It was genomic DNA that served as the template for profiling TCR beta VDJ and CDR3. TCRdb re-called the reads through MiXCR, storing one row per CDR3 protein. The table has about 120,000 distinct CDR3 sequences, roughly 55% seen once. Those patients picked for sequencing had displayed CD8+CD57+ cell expansion on flow cytometry. The source material was sorted CD4+, CD8+, or CD8+CD57+ T cells (not recorded which) from PBMCs. The source of these receptors is a human donor with aplastic anemia.

The rearrangement links TRBV7-9 to TRBJ1-4, with D hard to call. From germline, CDR1 is SEHNR and CDR2 FQNEAQ (reference sequence). There are 15 residues in the CDR3. V was shortened by 3 bases and J by 0 bases, with 8 bases between the two germline ends. The CDR3 nucleotides are TGTGCCAGCAGCTTTAACAGAGCAACTAATGAAAAACTGTTTTTT. Translated: CASSFNRATNEKLFF.

This clonotype was recorded a few times. V gene TRBV15 combines with J gene TRBJ2-2; 8 positions match TRBD1. J gave up 4 bases and V 8 bases, and 9 bases lay outside the gene matches. Germline-derived CDR1 and CDR2 are LNHNV and YYDKDF (reference sequence). CDR3 size: 15 residues. The CDR3 DNA reads as TGTGCCACCGCCCGACAGGGGTTTGGCACCGGGGAGCTGTTTTTT. Encoded protein: CATARQGFGTGELFF.

This clonotype was detected a few times. The V gene is TRBV25-1, the J gene TRBJ2-7, with 8 positions matching TRBD1. Germline lookup yields CDR1 MGHDK and CDR2 SYGVNS. This CDR3 comprises 15 residues. The V segment lost 4 bases and the J segment 5 bases; nucleotides outside the gene matches: 10. CDR3 sequence: CASSGWTGSGNEQYF. The CDR3 DNA is TGTGCCAGCAGTGGGTGGACAGGGAGTGGGAACGAGCAGTACTTC.

The chain links TRBV19 to TRBJ2-7, with D hard to call. CDR3 length: 14 amino acids. Per the germline V gene, CDR1 is LNHDA and CDR2 is SQIVND (reference sequence). Between the trimmed V and J ends, which lost 3 bases and 0 bases, there was a span of 9 bases. The CDR3 bases are TGTGCCAGTAGTATGGGCCAGAGCTCCTACGAGCAGTACTTC. This gives the protein CASSMGQSSYEQYF.

The chain employs TRBV10-3 and TRBJ2-5, with 8 bases matching TRBD2. The CDR3 has 15 amino acids. CDR1 is ENHRY, CDR2 SYGVKD, per germline. The trim removed 4 bases at V and 0 bases at J, leaving 4 bases unmatched. As DNA, the CDR3 is TGTGCCATCAGTGTCTCAGCGGGGGACCAAGAGACCCAGTACTTC. Translated: CAISVSAGDQETQYF.

The V and J genes are TRBV24-1 and TRBJ2-2; 8 nucleotides agree with TRBD1. With V trimmed by 9 bases and J by 8 bases, 1 base remained unmatched. Germline V gives CDR1 KGHDR, CDR2 SFDVKD. CDR3 size: 11 residues. CDR3 region: CATRDRGELFF. The CDR3 nucleotides read TGTGCCACCCGGGACAGGGGGGAGCTGTTTTTT.

The CDR3 coding sequence is TGTGCCAGCAGCGTAGCTCCGACGAACACCGGGGAGCTGTTTTTT. Protein: CASSVAPTNTGELFF. The chain is built from TRBV9 and TRBJ2-2, with no clear D. The CDR3 runs to 15 residues. V lost 0 bases and J lost 0, with 6 bases in between. Germline V gene data show CDR1 as SGDLS and CDR2 as YYNGEE.

The J gene is TRBJ1-1, the V gene TRBV19; no reliable D call. Germline assignment: CDR1 LNHDA and CDR2 SQIVND (reference sequence). V was trimmed by 7 bases and J by 3 bases, leaving 6 bases between them. There are 11 residues in the CDR3. The CDR3 bases are TGTGCCAGTATGGAGGACACTGAAGCTTTCTTT. Translation: CASMEDTEAFF. The full variable domain, its missing parts supplied by reference TRBV19 and TRBJ1-1, is DGGITQSPKYLFRKEGQNVTLSCEQNLNHDAMYWYRQDPGQGLRLIYYSQIVNDFQKGDIAEGYSVSREKKESFPLTVTSAQKNPTAFYLCASMEDTEAFFGQGTRLTVV.

V is TRBV24-1 and J is TRBJ2-4, with TRBD1 matching 7 bases. V lost 10 bases to trimming and J lost 6 bases; unmatched junction nucleotides: 8. The V gene's germline CDR1 is KGHDR and CDR2 SFDVKD. The CDR3 extends over 13 amino acids. The CDR3 loop is CATATGNRNIQYF. The CDR3 bases are TGTGCCACGGCGACAGGGAATCGAAACATTCAGTACTTC.

The chain has TRBV15 and TRBJ2-7; D uncertain. V shed 5 bases and J shed 4 bases, with 6 bases lying between them. CDR3 length: 11 amino acids. Per the germline V gene, CDR1 is LNHNV and CDR2 is YYDKDF (reference sequence). CDR3 sequence: CATSGEYEQYF. CDR3 coding DNA: TGTGCCACCAGCGGTGAGTACGAGCAGTACTTC. The variable domain in full, completed from reference TRBV15 and TRBJ2-7, reads DAMVIQNPRYQVTQFGKPVTLSCSQTLNHNVMYWYQQKSSQAPKLLFHYYDKDFNNEADTPDNFQSRRPNTSFCFLDIRSPGLGDTAMYLCATSGEYEQYFGPGTRLTVT.

Turning to this clonotype: A read error may produce the germline difference seen at one junction end. In nucleotides, the CDR3 is TGTGCCAGCAGTTGGGGAGAGTGGGAGGAGCCTTACAGTGAGCAGTTCTTC. Translating gives CASSWGEWEEPYSEQFF. The V call is TRBV28, the J call TRBJ2-1; weak D call: TRBD2 (6 bases). Germline CDR1 is MDHEN and CDR2 is SYDVKM. The CDR3 has 17 residues.

This clonotype came up a few times. This chain links TRBV25-1 with TRBJ1-2, with D possibly being TRBD1 (5 bases). The CDR3 has 13 residues. The V end lost 2 bases, the J end lost 3 bases, and 7 bases lay between the germline ends. Germline CDR1 is MGHDK and CDR2 is SYGVNS. As DNA, the CDR3 is TGTGCCAGCAGTGAAGGGGGAGACTATGGCTACACCTTC. It translates to CASSEGGDYGYTF.

This clonotype was seen only a few times. The chain joins TRBV7-2 to TRBJ1-2; D gene ambiguous. V was shortened by 5 bases and J by 1 base, with 8 bases between the two germline ends. Germline-derived CDR1 and CDR2 are SGHTA and FQGNSA. The CDR3 length is 13 residues. In DNA form, the CDR3 reads TGTGCCAGCAGCCCGGAGGGTAACTATGGCTACACCTTC. Translation: CASSPEGNYGYTF. Using reference TRBV7-2 and TRBJ1-2 for the parts outside the CDR3, the full variable domain is GAGVSQSPSNKVTEKGKDVELRCDPISGHTALYWYRQSLGQGLEFLIYFQGNSAPDKSGLPSDRFSAERTGGSVSTLTIQRTQQEDSAVYLCASSPEGNYGYTFGSGTRLTVV.

CDR3 residues: CAISRYTGLSNTGELFF. The DNA of the CDR3 is TGTGCCATCAGTCGTTATACGGGACTTTCCAACACCGGGGAGCTGTTTTTT. The chain links TRBV10-3 to TRBJ2-2; D is perhaps TRBD2 (6 bases). Germline values: CDR1 ENHRY, CDR2 SYGVKD. V gave up 5 bases and J gave up 2 bases, with 18 bases separating them. The CDR3 is 17 amino acids.

J is TRBJ2-7 and V is TRBV29-1, with D perhaps TRBD1 or TRBD2 (7 bases each). Looked up from germline, CDR1 is SQVTM and CDR2 is ANQGSEA. V dropped 1 base and J dropped 6 bases, with 13 bases sitting between them. The CDR3 totals 13 residues. CDR3 protein: CSVEAGGGLEQYF. CDR3 nucleotide sequence: TGCAGCGTTGAAGCAGGGGGAGGGCTCGAGCAGTACTTC.

The V gene is TRBV19, the J gene TRBJ2-3; TRBD2 matches at 11 bases. Germline CDR1 and CDR2: LNHDA and SQIVND (reference sequence). This CDR3 is 13 amino acids long. V was pared by 9 bases and J by 4 bases, with 3 bases of the junction left unmatched. CDR3 region: CASWGLAADTQYF. DNA of the CDR3: TGTGCCAGCTGGGGACTAGCGGCAGATACGCAGTATTTT.

V gene TRBV20-1 combines with J gene TRBJ2-3, with a possible D match to TRBD2 (5 bases). Between the trimmed V and J ends, which lost 0 bases and 2 bases, there was a span of 9 bases. In germline, CDR1 is DFQATT, CDR2 SNEGSKA (reference sequence). CDR3 length: 14 amino acids. This CDR3 reads CSARDLTTTDTQYF. CDR3 nucleotides: TGCAGTGCTAGAGATTTGACTACCACAGATACGCAGTATTTT.

The J gene is TRBJ1-2, the V gene TRBV20-1, with D unresolved. The CDR3 loop spans 13 amino acids. V was trimmed by 6 bases and J by 4 bases, leaving 15 bases between them. Germline V gene sequence: CDR1 DFQATT, CDR2 SNEGSKA (reference sequence). This chain's CDR3 is CSASGSDSYGYTF. The CDR3 nucleotides are TGCAGTGCATCAGGAAGTGATAGCTATGGCTACACCTTC.

This clonotype was observed at least ten times. The gene calls are TRBV15 and TRBJ2-2; TRBD2 agrees at 13 bases. V trimming: 0 bases; J trimming: 6 bases; junction bases outside the gene matches: 4. Germline V CDR1 and CDR2: LNHNV, YYDKDF (reference sequence). This CDR3 comprises 17 residues. Written as DNA, the CDR3 is TGTGCCACCAGCAGAGATAAAGGACTAGCGGGAGCCGGGGAGCTGTTTTTT. This gives the protein CATSRDKGLAGAGELFF.

In this sample, this clonotype turned up a few times. The rearrangement joins TRBV19 to TRBJ1-2; D not resolved. The CDR3 consists of 12 residues. The V end was cut by 7 bases, the J end by 8 bases, with 14 bases between. The germline CDR1 and CDR2 sequences are LNHDA and SQIVND (reference sequence). The CDR3 nucleotides are TGTGCCAGTACCCACCCGGTCGGAGGCTACACCTTC. Its protein product is CASTHPVGGYTF.

The DNA of the CDR3 is TGTGCCAGTACCGCGGCACAACAAGATTATGGCTACACCTTC. Amino acid sequence: CASTAAQQDYGYTF. V is TRBV19 and J is TRBJ1-2; D remains unclear. V lost 7 bases and J 5 bases, leaving 17 bases between the germline ends. Germline CDR1 is LNHDA and CDR2 is SQIVND (reference sequence). The CDR3 contains 14 residues. The full variable domain, completed using reference TRBV19 and TRBJ1-2, is DGGITQSPKYLFRKEGQNVTLSCEQNLNHDAMYWYRQDPGQGLRLIYYSQIVNDFQKGDIAEGYSVSREKKESFPLTVTSAQKNPTAFYLCASTAAQQDYGYTFGSGTRLTVV.

The chain couples TRBV19 to TRBJ1-1; D unclear. The germline V gene encodes CDR1 LNHDA and CDR2 SQIVND (reference sequence). The CDR3 has 15 amino acids. V gave up 5 bases and J gave up 2 bases, with 15 bases separating them. CDR3 in amino acids: CASSLHTLPNTEAFF. DNA of the CDR3: TGTGCCAGTAGTCTTCACACGCTTCCTAACACTGAAGCTTTCTTT.